The 6 T cell receptor beta chains below come from one sample, sequenced in a study of OX40 agonist ivuxolimab in advanced cancers. Only in-frame clones appear in the TCRdb table, and some are missing; sequencing was by immunoSEQ multiplex PCR. Here the sample spans tens of thousands of clones, about 85% being singletons. The sample was CD4+ or CD8+ T cells sorted from blood, taken in a trial of the OX40 agonist ivuxolimab. These receptors were taken from an adult with an advanced solid tumor such as melanoma, head and neck, liver or kidney cancer.

This clone was seen more than once but under ten times. This chain joins TRBV5-1 and TRBJ1-1; D may be TRBD1 (6 bases). This CDR3 is built from 14 residues. The germline gives CDR1 SGHRS, CDR2 YFSETQ. Trimming shortened V by 4 bases and J by 4 bases, and 14 bases separated the two germline ends. CDR3 coding DNA: TGCGCCAGCAGCCCGTCCCAACAGGGCACTGAAGCTTTCTTT. Its translation: CASSPSQQGTEAFF.

The J gene is TRBJ2-1, the V gene TRBV19, with a weak D call TRBD1 (5 bases). V shed 5 bases and J shed 9 bases, with 11 bases lying between them. CDR3 length: 12 amino acids. Germline-derived CDR1 and CDR2 are LNHDA and SQIVND (reference sequence). Here the CDR3 DNA reads TGTGCCAGTAGTTTCGATAGGGGTGAGCAGTTCTTC. It codes for CASSFDRGEQFF.

V gene TRBV5-1 combines with J gene TRBJ2-3, with no clear D. V was pared by 2 bases and J by 4 bases, with 8 bases between. Per germline, CDR1 SGHRS and CDR2 YFSETQ. CDR3 size: 13 residues. This CDR3 reads CASSFKGADTQYF. The CDR3 DNA follows: TGCGCCAGCAGCTTTAAAGGCGCAGATACGCAGTATTTT.

Concerning this clone itself: A much larger clone lies a single base off, so this may be a read error. The chain couples TRBV5-1 to TRBJ1-6; D not certain. This CDR3 region has 13 residues. The V gene lost 6 bases and the J gene lost 9 bases, with 13 bases spanning the gap. The germline V gene has CDR1 SGHRS and CDR2 YFSETQ. The CDR3 is CASNDGGSSPLHF. The CDR3, as DNA: TGCGCCAGCAATGATGGAGGGAGTTCACCCCTCCACTTT.

This clone has a single count. V gene TRBV4-2 combines with J gene TRBJ1-6, with D possibly matching TRBD1 (5 bases). Trimming removed 3 bases at V and 5 bases at J, with 11 bases between. The CDR3 consists of 15 residues. From germline, CDR1 is LGHNA and CDR2 YNFKEQ. DNA of the CDR3: TGTGCCAGCAGCCAGGCAGGGAAGGATAATTCACCCCTCCACTTT. Translated: CASSQAGKDNSPLHF.

The chain uses TRBV7-2 and TRBJ2-7; 13 nucleotides align to TRBD2. The CDR3 has 16 residues. Germline V gene data show CDR1 as SGHTA and CDR2 as FQGNSA. The V and J ends lost 10 bases and 4 bases, in that order; junction bases with no gene match: 13. The CDR3 region is CATQNGLAGARYEQYF. CDR3 bases: TGTGCCACCCAAAACGGACTAGCGGGGGCAAGATACGAGCAGTACTTC.